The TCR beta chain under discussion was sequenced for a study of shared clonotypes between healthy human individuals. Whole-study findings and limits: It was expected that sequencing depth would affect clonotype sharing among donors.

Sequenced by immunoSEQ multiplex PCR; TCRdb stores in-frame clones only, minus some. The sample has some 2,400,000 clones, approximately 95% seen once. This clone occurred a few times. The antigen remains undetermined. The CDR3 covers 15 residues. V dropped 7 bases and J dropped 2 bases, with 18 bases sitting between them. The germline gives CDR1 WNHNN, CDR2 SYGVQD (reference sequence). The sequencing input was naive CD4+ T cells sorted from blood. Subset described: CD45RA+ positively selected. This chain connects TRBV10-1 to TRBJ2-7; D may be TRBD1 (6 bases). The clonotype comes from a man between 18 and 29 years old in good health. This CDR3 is CASKGKSGHTYEQYF. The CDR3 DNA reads TGCGCCAGCAAGGGAAAGTCGGGACACACCTACGAGCAGTACTTC.